A single sample is the source of the 18 T cell receptor beta chains below, sequenced in a study of cytomegalovirus exposure and HLA in healthy donors. PCR primers comprised 60 Vbeta and 13 Jbeta primers. Generated by immunoSEQ multiplex PCR, the TCRdb table keeps only in-frame clones and is missing some. There are about 60,000 clones in the sample; roughly 77% occur only once, and about 4.7% lies in the top ten. Sequenced input: PBMCs. These receptors were taken from a woman aged 25 to 39 in good health and CMV-seronegative.

The sample holds one count of this clone. The gene calls are TRBV30 and TRBJ2-5; a possible D gene is TRBD2 (6 bases). The germline CDR1 and CDR2 sequences are GTSNPN and SVGIG (reference sequence). Trimming took 2 bases from V and 2 from J, leaving 12 bases between them. This CDR3 spans 14 amino acids. This CDR3 reads CAWSYRRGQETQYF. CDR3 nucleotides: TGTGCCTGGAGTTATCGACGGGGGCAAGAGACCCAGTACTTC.

The chain couples TRBV20-1 to TRBJ1-1; D not resolved. The CDR3 runs 10 residues. The V and J ends lost 7 bases and 5 bases respectively, with 8 bases between them. Germline CDR1 is DFQATT and CDR2 is SNEGSKA (reference sequence). The CDR3 reads CSVRGTEAFF. The CDR3 DNA reads TGCAGTGTCCGAGGGACTGAAGCTTTCTTT.

The V call is TRBV29-1, the J call TRBJ2-7, with D possibly matching TRBD1 (6 bases). V gave up 6 bases and J gave up 4 bases, with 19 bases separating them. CDR1 SQVTM and CDR2 ANQGSEA come from the germline V gene. CDR3 length: 14 amino acids. The CDR3 spells CSVAGDRTLYEQYF. For the CDR3, the DNA is TGCAGCGTGGCCGGCGACAGGACCCTTTACGAGCAGTACTTC.

The V gene is TRBV6-5, the J gene TRBJ1-1; tentative D call: TRBD1 (5 bases). Trimming stripped 5 bases from V and 5 bases from J, with 18 bases between. Per the germline V gene, CDR1 is MNHEY and CDR2 is SVGAGI. This CDR3 is built from 15 residues. The CDR3 region is CASSGPGGARTEAFF. Here the CDR3 DNA reads TGTGCCAGCAGTGGGCCCGGAGGGGCGCGGACTGAAGCTTTCTTT.

J is TRBJ1-1 and V is TRBV7-9; maybe TRBD1 (5 bases). Looked up from germline, CDR1 is SEHNR and CDR2 is FQNEAQ (reference sequence). Trimming took off 1 base at V and 7 bases at J, with 10 bases between the two ends. This CDR3 comprises 13 residues. The CDR3: CASSLDWGGEAFF. For the CDR3, the DNA is TGTGCCAGCAGCTTAGACTGGGGCGGTGAAGCTTTCTTT.

CDR3 DNA sequence: TGTGCCTGGGAGAACAGGGGAAGAGGCACTGAAGCTTTCTTT. It translates to CAWENRGRGTEAFF. The chain employs TRBV30 and TRBJ1-1, with 7 bases aligning to TRBD1. After removal of 5 bases from V and 4 bases from J, the junction contained 10 bases not matched to a gene. This CDR3 has 14 amino acids. Germline CDR1 and CDR2: GTSNPN and SVGIG (reference sequence).

This chain uses TRBV7-9 with TRBJ1-1, with 7 bases identical to TRBD1. This CDR3 is built from 14 residues. The J segment lost 1 base and the V segment lost 6 bases, leaving 5 bases of the junction unmatched. Germline CDR1 SEHNR, CDR2 FQNEAQ (reference sequence). CDR3 nucleotides: TGTGCCAGCAGAAGGACAGGAGAGAACACTGAAGCTTTCTTT. Amino acids: CASRRTGENTEAFF.

J is TRBJ2-7 and V is TRBV7-2; D perhaps matches TRBD2 (6 bases). The V end was cut by 5 bases, the J end by 7 bases, with 21 bases between. The CDR3 loop spans 15 amino acids. Germline CDR1 reads SGHTA; CDR2 reads FQGNSA. Here the CDR3 DNA reads TGTGCCAGCAGCCCCAGACTAGAATCGAGGAGGGAGCAGTACTTC. Protein product: CASSPRLESRREQYF.

The V and J genes are TRBV6-5 and TRBJ2-2; possible D gene TRBD1, 5 bases. Germline CDR1 MNHEY, CDR2 SVGAGI. There are 13 residues in the CDR3. V gave up 6 bases and J gave up 5 bases, with 10 bases separating them. CDR3 DNA: TGTGCCAGCAGGGGGCGTCGAACCGGGGAGCTGTTTTTT. Encoded protein: CASRGRRTGELFF.

This clone was picked up one time. The rearrangement links TRBV2 to TRBJ2-2, with a possible D match to TRBD1 (6 bases). The CDR3 runs 10 residues. Germline V gene data show CDR1 as SNHLY and CDR2 as FYNNEI. The CDR3 bases are TGTGCAGGGGGCACCGGGGAGCTGTTTTTT. This translates into CAGGTGELFF.

This clone has more than one count but fewer than ten. This chain's CDR3 is CASSSWDRGPGAAFF. CDR3 DNA sequence: TGTGCCAGCAGTTCGTGGGACAGGGGGCCGGGTGCAGCTTTCTTT. The chain recombines TRBV6-5 with TRBJ1-1, with 12 bases that match TRBD1. CDR1 is MNHEY and CDR2 is SVGAGI in the germline V gene. The CDR3 runs 15 residues. V lost 4 bases and J lost 10; bases outside the gene matches: 10.

This sequence joins TRBV4-3 and TRBJ1-4; 8 positions agree with TRBD1. This CDR3 spans 15 amino acids. Trimming removed 11 bases from V and 4 bases from J; junction bases left unmatched: 12. Germline V CDR1 and CDR2: LGHNA, YSLEER. CDR3 amino acids: CAYPPATGVNEKLFF. The CDR3 DNA is TGCGCCTACCCCCCCGCGACAGGGGTTAATGAAAAACTGTTTTTT.

V is TRBV6-1 and J is TRBJ2-7; D remains unclear. CDR1 is MNHNS, CDR2 SASEGT, per germline. V lost 2 bases and J lost 2, with 10 bases in between. The CDR3 contains 14 residues. CDR3 bases: TGTGCCAGCAGTGAATTTGCCGGTACCTACGAGCAGTACTTC. This gives the protein CASSEFAGTYEQYF.

This clone was seen a few times. The DNA for the CDR3 is TGTGCCATCAGTGAGGCCGCAGGGCCGGGCACTGAAGCTTTCTTT. It translates to CAISEAAGPGTEAFF. The chain recombines TRBV10-3 with TRBJ1-1, with D possibly matching TRBD1 (5 bases). Trimming removed 2 bases from V and 4 bases from J, with 14 bases in between. This CDR3 is built from 15 residues. The germline V gene has CDR1 ENHRY and CDR2 SYGVKD.

This chain joins TRBV25-1 and TRBJ1-2; D gene uncertain. Germline V gene sequence: CDR1 MGHDK, CDR2 SYGVNS. Trimming removed 2 bases at V and 6 bases at J, with 10 bases between. The CDR3 spans 13 residues. DNA of the CDR3: TGTGCCAGCAGTGAACGGTGGAGGGATGGCTACACCTTC. Translation gives CASSERWRDGYTF.

The V call is TRBV7-2, the J call TRBJ2-1; 13 bases align to TRBD2. The CDR3 is 16 amino acids. Germline V CDR1 and CDR2: SGHTA, FQGNSA. The V and J ends lost 5 bases and 7 bases, in that order; junction bases with no gene match: 8. The CDR3 here is CASSRTSGSFWNEQFF. CDR3 sequence (DNA): TGTGCCAGCAGCCGGACTAGCGGGAGTTTTTGGAATGAGCAGTTCTTC.

The V and J genes are TRBV6-5 and TRBJ2-3; D may be TRBD2 (5 bases). The V gene's germline CDR1 is MNHEY and CDR2 SVGAGI. This CDR3 is built from 15 residues. The V gene lost 6 bases and the J gene lost 5 bases, with 18 bases spanning the gap. The CDR3 sequence is CASSPVTRGGDTQYF. Here the CDR3 DNA reads TGTGCCAGCAGCCCGGTCACCCGAGGAGGAGATACGCAGTATTTT.

V and J are TRBV9 and TRBJ1-2; the match to TRBD1 covers 7 bases. This CDR3 spans 14 amino acids. V was pared by 0 bases and J by 4 bases, with 3 bases of the junction left unmatched. Germline V gene sequence: CDR1 SGDLS, CDR2 YYNGEE. This CDR3 reads CASSVEDRSYGYTF. In DNA form, the CDR3 reads TGTGCCAGCAGCGTAGAGGACAGGAGCTATGGCTACACCTTC.